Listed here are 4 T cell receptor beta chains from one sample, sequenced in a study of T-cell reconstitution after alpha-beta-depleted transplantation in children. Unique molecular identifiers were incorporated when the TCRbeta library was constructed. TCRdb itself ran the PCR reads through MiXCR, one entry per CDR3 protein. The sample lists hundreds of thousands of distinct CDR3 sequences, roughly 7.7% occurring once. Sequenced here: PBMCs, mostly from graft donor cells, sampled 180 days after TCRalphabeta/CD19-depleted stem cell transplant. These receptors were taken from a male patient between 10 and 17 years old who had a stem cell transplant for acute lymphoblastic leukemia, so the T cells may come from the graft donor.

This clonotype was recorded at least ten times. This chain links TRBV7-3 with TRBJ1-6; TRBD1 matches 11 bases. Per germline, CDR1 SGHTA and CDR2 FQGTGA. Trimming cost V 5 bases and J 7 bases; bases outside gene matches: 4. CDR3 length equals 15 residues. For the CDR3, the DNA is TGTGCCAGCAGCGTAGGGACAGGGGGGAATTCACCCCTCCACTTT. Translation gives CASSVGTGGNSPLHF. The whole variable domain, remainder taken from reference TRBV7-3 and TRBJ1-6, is GAGVSQTPSNKVTEKGKYVELRCDPISGHTALYWYRQSLGQGPEFLIYFQGTGAADDSGLPNDRFFAVRPEGSVSTLKIQRTERGDSAVYLCASSVGTGGNSPLHFGNGTRLTVT.

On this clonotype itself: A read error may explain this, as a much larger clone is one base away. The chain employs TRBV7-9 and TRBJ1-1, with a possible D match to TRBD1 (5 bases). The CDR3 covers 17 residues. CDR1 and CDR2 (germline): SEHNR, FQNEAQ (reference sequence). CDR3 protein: CAGSLRGGSRVNTEAFF. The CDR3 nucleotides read TGTGCCGGCAGCTTGAGGGGAGGAAGTAGGGTGAACACTGAAGCTTTCTTT.

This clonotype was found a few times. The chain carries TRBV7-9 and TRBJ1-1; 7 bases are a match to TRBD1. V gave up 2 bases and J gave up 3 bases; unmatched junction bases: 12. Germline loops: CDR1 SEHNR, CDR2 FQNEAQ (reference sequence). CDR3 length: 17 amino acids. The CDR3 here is CASSLSSPDRSHTEAFF. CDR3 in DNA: TGTGCCAGCAGCTTATCTTCCCCGGACAGGTCCCACACTGAAGCTTTCTTT.

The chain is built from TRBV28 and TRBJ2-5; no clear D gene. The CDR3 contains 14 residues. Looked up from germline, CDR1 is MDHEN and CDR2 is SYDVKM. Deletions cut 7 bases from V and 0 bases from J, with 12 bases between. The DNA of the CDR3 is TGTGCCAGCAATAGGATCCAGTACCAAGAGACCCAGTACTTC. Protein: CASNRIQYQETQYF.